Reported below is one T cell receptor beta chain. The clone's antigen remains unknown. Qualities for individual bases were not recorded, and no much larger clone is one base off. Taken from cysteine to phenylalanine, the CDR3 has 16 residues. The DNA shown is the 48-base CDR3, in frame from base 1. A distance of 18 bases separates the germline ends of V and J, which lose 6 bases and 3 bases respectively. CDR1 and CDR2, per the germline V gene, are MDHEN and SYDVKM. This sample was taken from a study of OX40 agonist ivuxolimab in advanced cancers. About the study as a whole: Ivuxolimab was an agonistic, fully human IgG2 monoclonal antibody directed against OX40 (CD134), a costimulatory receptor. Intravenous ivuxolimab was administered to patients every 2 weeks at six dose levels: 0.01, 0.1, 0.3, 1.5, 3 and 10 mg/kg. Of the approximately 54 dose-escalation patients, hepatocellular carcinoma was present in about 20, melanoma in approximately 15, renal cell carcinoma in 9 and head and neck cancer in 9. A male proportion of roughly 80% and a mean age of approximately 58 years, ranging from roughly 20 to 80, were recorded for the dose-escalation cohort. Patients were allowed to have had prior anti-PD-1, anti-PD-L1 or anti-CTLA-4 therapy, and around 40% of the dose-escalation patients had previously received checkpoint inhibitors. Partial responses were achieved by three dose-escalation patients, of whom one had hepatocellular carcinoma and two had cutaneous melanoma. Peripheral TCRbeta sequencing was intended to test whether TCR sequence diversity was altered and clonal T-cell expansion was caused by ivuxolimab. The paper covers the monotherapy dose-escalation part of the phase I ivuxolimab trial, which included N of about 56 patients. Broad study findings and their caveats: Low levels of normalized T-cell clonal expansion were also seen in some nonresponding patients. On average, CD8+ T cells showed more expanded clones than CD4+ T cells after ivuxolimab. In partial responders in the 0.1-3.0 mg/kg groups, normalized peripheral clonal expansion was found to be among the lowest, especially among CD8+ T cells. At doses from 0.1 to 3.0 mg/kg, clonal expansion was seen in both CD4+ and CD8+ blood T cells between baseline and week 6. Antigen specificity was not determined for the clonally expanded peripheral T cells.

Genomic DNA was extracted from sorted cells for sequencing of the TCRbeta CDR3 region. TCRbeta CDR3 regions were sequenced using the immunoSEQ Assay. Entries here come from immuneACCESS through TCRdb and include only in-frame sequences with V and J called. Some clones fail to appear in such tables; in the studies checked, an unresolved V gene covers under half of the shortfall, and the cause of the remainder is unknown. In this sample the table shows approximately 90,000 clones, nearly 90% of which occur a single time. The ten largest clonotypes hold around 0.29% of the sample. Patients with a history of autoimmune disease or receiving systemic immunosuppression were excluded from the trial. In every dose cohort, peripheral blood was drawn for TCR sequencing at baseline, cycle 4 day 1, and cycle 7 day 1. The samples were drawn from a first-in-human, open-label, multicenter phase I dose-escalation trial of ivuxolimab. Adults with locally advanced or metastatic head and neck squamous cell, hepatocellular, melanoma or renal cell carcinoma were enrolled in the trial. Before TCR sequencing, CD4+ T cells and CD8+ T cells from peripheral blood were sorted into separate populations.

This material consisted of CD4+ or CD8+ T cells sorted from blood, taken in a trial of the OX40 agonist ivuxolimab. The TCR comes from an adult with an advanced solid tumor such as melanoma, head and neck, liver or kidney cancer. Here the chain combines TRBV28 and TRBJ1-5, with TRBD1 perhaps the D gene, on 5 matching bases. The nucleotide sequence is given as TGTGCCAGCAGGCTTCCTGGGGCGAGACCCAATCAGCCCCAGCATTTT. It translates as CASRLPGARPNQPQHF.